Sequencing of this TCR beta chain was carried out in a study of T-cell memory formation after mild COVID-19. The study, taken as a whole, reports: Contracting clones from day 15 to 85 showed balanced CD4/CD8; later expanders favored CD4+. Mainly in CM and EM were contracting CD4+ clones; CD8+ were in EMRA.

Regarding this clonotype: The target antigen is unknown.

TCRdb fed the 5' RACE reads into MiXCR, producing one record per CDR3 protein. Here the sample spans about half a million distinct CDR3 sequences, 18% being singletons. This CDR3 is 15 amino acids long. The V segment lost 6 bases and the J segment 3 bases; nucleotides outside the gene matches: 9. Germline CDR1 is SGDLS and CDR2 is YYNGEE. The V and J genes are TRBV9 and TRBJ2-1; 7 nucleotides align to TRBD1. This TCR came from an adult woman who had mild COVID-19 (a few samples of this study predate the infection). Cell type and time point are not known. The sequenced material came from PBMCs or a T cell subset sorted from them (not recorded which). CDR3 DNA: TGTGCCAGCACTCTGACAGGGCAGAACTACAATGAGCAGTTCTTC. It codes for CASTLTGQNYNEQFF.